The clone carrying this T cell receptor beta chain was counted between two and nine times. Its antigen remains unidentified. The germline V gene encodes CDR1 SGDLS and CDR2 YYNGEE. V was pared by 0 bases and J by 8 bases, with 9 bases between. The CDR3 contains 13 residues. When ten to eleven days of culture had elapsed, CD4+ T cells were isolated. Vaccine recipients, nucleocapsid antibody negative, had no prior SARS-CoV-2 infection. This entry belongs to a study of vaccination effects on CD4 cells after COVID-19. On the study more broadly: About 2.2 million PBMC per well were cultured with around 10 IU/ml IL-2 and 7.5 to 10 ug/ml peptides.

Repertoires were generated with immunoSEQ multiplex PCR, while TCRdb's copy carries only in-frame clones and drops some. The sample records tens of thousands of clones, about 67% being singletons. The source is a human donor who received a COVID-19 vaccine. The sample here was CD4+ T cells from PBMCs cultured without peptide, taken before COVID-19 vaccination. The chain links TRBV9 to TRBJ1-5; D remains ambiguous. In nucleotides, the CDR3 is TGTGCCAGCAGCGTAGGTGAAAGGGAGCCCCAGCATTTT. It yields the protein CASSVGEREPQHF.